This record concerns one T cell receptor beta chain sequence. The sample belongs to a study of blood T cell repertoires in COVID-19. Study details: Specimens from acute and convalescent COVID-19 originated in the United States, Italy and Spain. T cells, B-cell-depleted T cells, or PBMCs provided the cDNA or gDNA that served as material.

The authors' processing: Amplifying reference gene primers gave estimates of nucleated cell counts. TCRdb keeps only in-frame clones here, not all; method: immunoSEQ multiplex PCR. Clonal size and the V and J genes are those of that table, whereas D and trimming came from the DNA. Altogether under 200,000 clones are present, approximately 84% being singletons, with the ten largest covering about 5%. Per germline, CDR1 MNHEY and CDR2 SMNVEV (reference sequence). The CDR3 sequence is 17 residues long. V was pared by 2 bases and J by 0 bases, with 14 bases between. The V and J genes are TRBV27 and TRBJ1-5; a weak D match, TRBD1 (6 bases). The receptor comes from a woman aged 80 or older with acute or convalescent COVID-19. The source material was peripheral blood. CDR3 amino acids: CASSLGTGPYSNQPQHF. The CDR3 DNA follows: TGTGCCAGCAGTTTAGGTACAGGGCCCTATAGCAATCAGCCCCAGCATTTT.